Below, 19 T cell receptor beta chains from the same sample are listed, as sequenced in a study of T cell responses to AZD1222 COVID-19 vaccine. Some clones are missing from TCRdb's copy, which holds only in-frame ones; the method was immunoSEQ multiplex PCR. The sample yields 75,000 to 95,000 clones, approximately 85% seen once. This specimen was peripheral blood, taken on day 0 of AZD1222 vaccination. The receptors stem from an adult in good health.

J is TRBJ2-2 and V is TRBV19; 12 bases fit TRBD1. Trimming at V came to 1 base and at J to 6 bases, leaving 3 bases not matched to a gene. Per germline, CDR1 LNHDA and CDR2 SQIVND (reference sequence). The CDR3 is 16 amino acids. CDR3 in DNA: TGTGCCAGTAGTATAGGGGACAGGGGGCGCCCCGGGGAGCTGTTTTTT. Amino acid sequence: CASSIGDRGRPGELFF. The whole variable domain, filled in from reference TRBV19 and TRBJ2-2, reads DGGITQSPKYLFRKEGQNVTLSCEQNLNHDAMYWYRQDPGQGLRLIYYSQIVNDFQKGDIAEGYSVSREKKESFPLTVTSAQKNPTAFYLCASSIGDRGRPGELFFGEGSRLTVL.

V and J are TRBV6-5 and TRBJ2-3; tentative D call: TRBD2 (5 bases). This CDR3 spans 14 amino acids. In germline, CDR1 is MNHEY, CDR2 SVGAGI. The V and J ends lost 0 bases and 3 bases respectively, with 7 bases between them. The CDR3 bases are TGTGCCAGCAGTTACTCGGAGGTAACAGATACGCAGTATTTT. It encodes CASSYSEVTDTQYF.

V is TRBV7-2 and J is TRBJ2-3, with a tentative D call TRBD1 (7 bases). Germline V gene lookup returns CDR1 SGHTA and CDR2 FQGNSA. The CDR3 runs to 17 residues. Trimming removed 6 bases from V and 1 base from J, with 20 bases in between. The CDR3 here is CASSTLGTAGRTDTQYF. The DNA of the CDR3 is TGTGCCAGCAGTACTCTGGGGACAGCGGGCCGCACAGATACGCAGTATTTT.

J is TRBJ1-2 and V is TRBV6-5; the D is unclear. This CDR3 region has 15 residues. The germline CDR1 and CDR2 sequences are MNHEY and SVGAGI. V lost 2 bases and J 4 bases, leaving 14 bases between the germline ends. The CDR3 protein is CASSYLPRPVYGYTF. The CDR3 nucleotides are TGTGCCAGCAGTTACCTCCCGAGGCCAGTCTATGGCTACACCTTC.

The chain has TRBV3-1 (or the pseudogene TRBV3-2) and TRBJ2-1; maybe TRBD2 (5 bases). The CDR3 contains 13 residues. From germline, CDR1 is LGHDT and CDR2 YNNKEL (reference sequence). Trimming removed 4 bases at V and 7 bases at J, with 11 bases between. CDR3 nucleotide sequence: TGTGCCAGCAGCCGAGGGAACCGGAATGAGCAGTTCTTC. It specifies CASSRGNRNEQFF.

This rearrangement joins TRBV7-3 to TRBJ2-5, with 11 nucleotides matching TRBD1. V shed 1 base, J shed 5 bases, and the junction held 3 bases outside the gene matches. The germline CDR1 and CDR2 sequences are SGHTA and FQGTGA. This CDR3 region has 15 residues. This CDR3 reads CASSLSGTGGETQYF. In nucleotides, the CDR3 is TGTGCCAGCAGCTTAAGTGGGACAGGGGGTGAGACCCAGTACTTC.

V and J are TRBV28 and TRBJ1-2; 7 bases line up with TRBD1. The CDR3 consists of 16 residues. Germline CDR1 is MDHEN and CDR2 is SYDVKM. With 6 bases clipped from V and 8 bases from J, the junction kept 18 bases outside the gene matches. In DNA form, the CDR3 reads TGTGCCAGCAGCTCGACCCCCGGACAGGATGTAAAGGGCTACACCTTC. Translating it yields CASSSTPGQDVKGYTF.

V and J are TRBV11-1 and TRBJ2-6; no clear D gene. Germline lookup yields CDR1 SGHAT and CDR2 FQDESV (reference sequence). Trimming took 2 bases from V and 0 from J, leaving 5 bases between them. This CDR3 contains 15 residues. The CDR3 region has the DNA TGTGCCAGCAGCTTACAGCCCTCTGGGGCCAACGTCCTGACTTTC. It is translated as CASSLQPSGANVLTF. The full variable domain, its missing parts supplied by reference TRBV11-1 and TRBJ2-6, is EAEVAQSPRYKITEKSQAVAFWCDPISGHATLYWYRQILGQGPELLVQFQDESVVDDSQLPKDRFSAERLKGVDSTLKIQPAELGDSAMYLCASSLQPSGANVLTFGAGSRLTVL.

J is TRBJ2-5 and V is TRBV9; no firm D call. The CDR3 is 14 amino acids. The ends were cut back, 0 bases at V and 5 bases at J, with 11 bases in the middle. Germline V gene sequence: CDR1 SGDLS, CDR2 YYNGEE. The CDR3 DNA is TGTGCCAGCAGCGTAGAACTAAGGTCCGAGACCCAGTACTTC. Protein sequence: CASSVELRSETQYF.

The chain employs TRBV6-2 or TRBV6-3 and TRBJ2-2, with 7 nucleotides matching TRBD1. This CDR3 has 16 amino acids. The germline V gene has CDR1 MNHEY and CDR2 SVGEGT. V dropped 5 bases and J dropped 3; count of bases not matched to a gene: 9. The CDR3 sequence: CASSPGTVIYTGELFF. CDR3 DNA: TGTGCCAGCAGTCCCGGGACAGTAATTTACACCGGGGAGCTGTTTTTT.

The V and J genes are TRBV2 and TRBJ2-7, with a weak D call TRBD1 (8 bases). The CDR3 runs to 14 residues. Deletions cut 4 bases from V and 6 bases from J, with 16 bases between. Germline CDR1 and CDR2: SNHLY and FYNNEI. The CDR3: CASSGTGRATEQYF. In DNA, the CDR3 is TGTGCCAGCAGTGGGACAGGGAGGGCAACCGAGCAGTACTTC.

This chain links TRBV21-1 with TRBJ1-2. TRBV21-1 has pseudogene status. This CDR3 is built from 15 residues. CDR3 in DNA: TGTGCCAGCAGCGGCCGCGAGGCAGCGCCTAATGGCTACACCTTC. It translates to CASSGREAAPNGYTF.

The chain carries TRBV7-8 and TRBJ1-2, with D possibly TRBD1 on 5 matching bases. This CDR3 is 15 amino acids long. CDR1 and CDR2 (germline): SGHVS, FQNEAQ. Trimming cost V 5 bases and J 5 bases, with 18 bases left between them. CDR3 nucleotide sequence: TGTGCCAGCAGCCCTAGCAGTGGGGGATTTTATGGCTACACCTTC. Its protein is CASSPSSGGFYGYTF.

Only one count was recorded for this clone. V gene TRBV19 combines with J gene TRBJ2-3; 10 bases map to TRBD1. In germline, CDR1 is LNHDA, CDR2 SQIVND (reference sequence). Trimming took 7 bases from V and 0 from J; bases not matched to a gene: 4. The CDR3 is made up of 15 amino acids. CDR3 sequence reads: CASTAGQGSTDTQYF. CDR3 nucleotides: TGTGCCAGTACCGCGGGACAGGGGAGCACAGATACGCAGTATTTT.

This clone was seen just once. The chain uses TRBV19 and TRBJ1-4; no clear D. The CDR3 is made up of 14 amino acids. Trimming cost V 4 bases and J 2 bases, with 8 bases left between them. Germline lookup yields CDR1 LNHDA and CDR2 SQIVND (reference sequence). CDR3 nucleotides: TGTGCCAGTAGTAACTTTGCGACTAATGAAAAACTGTTTTTT. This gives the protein CASSNFATNEKLFF.

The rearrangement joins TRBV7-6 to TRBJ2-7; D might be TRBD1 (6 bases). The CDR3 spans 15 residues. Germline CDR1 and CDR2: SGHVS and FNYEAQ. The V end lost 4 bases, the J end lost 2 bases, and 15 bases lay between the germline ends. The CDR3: CASSSSDRLTYEQYF. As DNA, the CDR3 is TGTGCCAGCAGCTCATCGGACAGACTTACCTACGAGCAGTACTTC.

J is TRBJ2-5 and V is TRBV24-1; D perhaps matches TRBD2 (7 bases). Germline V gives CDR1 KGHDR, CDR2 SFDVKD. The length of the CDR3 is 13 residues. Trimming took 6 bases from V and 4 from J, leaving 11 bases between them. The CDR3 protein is CATSLAGAETQYF. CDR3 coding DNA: TGTGCCACCAGTCTGGCGGGGGCAGAGACCCAGTACTTC.

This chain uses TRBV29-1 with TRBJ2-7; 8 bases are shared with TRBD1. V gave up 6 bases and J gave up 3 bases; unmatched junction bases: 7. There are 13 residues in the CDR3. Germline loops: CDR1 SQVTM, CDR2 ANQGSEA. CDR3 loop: CSVISGTGYEQYF. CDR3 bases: TGCAGCGTCATCTCCGGGACAGGCTACGAGCAGTACTTC.

The CDR3 spells CASRKTGGQTQYF. In nucleotides, the CDR3 is TGTGCCAGCAGGAAGACAGGGGGCCAGACCCAGTACTTC. This chain connects TRBV6-5 to TRBJ2-5; 10 bases line up with TRBD1. This CDR3 has 13 amino acids. The germline gives CDR1 MNHEY, CDR2 SVGAGI. The ends lost 6 bases at V and 6 bases at J; junction bases unmatched: 4.